The clone carrying this T cell receptor beta chain was recorded many times. Its cognate antigen is unknown. The sample comes from a study of T cell repertoires in cytomegalovirus infection. Study summary: Through public TCR beta signatures, both CMV infection and matching HLA type were indicated. Study-wide findings and caveats: Dominant in the ex vivo response were TCR beta clonotypes restricted by HLA-C and specific for CMV. CMV carriers having the relevant HLA were flagged by cumulative public TCR beta family frequency.

One entry per CDR3 protein, called by TCRdb with MiXCR from the reads. This sample yields roughly 760,000 distinct CDR3 sequences, of which about 40% are seen a single time; 2.5% to 3% belongs to the top ten. CDR1 is SGHVS and CDR2 is FNYEAQ in the germline V gene. Trimming pared 5 bases from V and 3 bases from J, leaving 10 bases between. The length of the CDR3 is 13 residues. The chain links TRBV7-6 to TRBJ2-5; D remains unclear. The specimen sequenced was PBMCs. The clonotype originates from a human donor in good health (CMV status not recorded). Some clones in this sample may be carry-over from other donors' samples. The CDR3, as DNA: TGTGCCAGCAGCCGTACAGTAAAAGAGACCCAGTACTTC. Translation gives CASSRTVKETQYF.